The 3 T cell receptor beta chains given below trace back to one sample, sequenced in a study of vaccination and CD4 T cells after COVID-19. The antigens for these receptors are not known. The sample's treatment: roughly nine-day PBMC culture with coronavirus spike peptide pools or control peptides (ViraFEST assay). The study sequenced cultured CD4+ T cell DNA using the Oncomine TCR Beta short-read assay. TCRdb processed the PCR reads anew with MiXCR; each CDR3 protein has one entry. The table lists 3,800 or so distinct CDR3 sequences, over 15% of them singletons, with about 25% in the top ten. Sequencing input: CD4+ T cells from blood, cultured in vitro. These receptors originate from a human donor who had recovered from COVID-19.

The chain is built from TRBV6-1 and TRBJ2-2; 8 bases are a match to TRBD2. Unmatched junction bases numbered 5, after V lost 7 bases and J lost 4 bases. Per germline, CDR1 MNHNS and CDR2 SASEGT. The CDR3 is 14 amino acids. The CDR3 region has the DNA TGTGCCAGCAAGACTAGCGTCGGCACCGGGGAGCTGTTTTTT. It translates to CASKTSVGTGELFF.

In its sample, this clonotype was seen a few times. The chain links TRBV7-8 to TRBJ1-4, with D perhaps matching TRBD1 (5 bases). This CDR3 is 15 amino acids long. Germline assignment: CDR1 SGHVS and CDR2 FQNEAQ. V shed 0 bases and J shed 3 bases, with 8 bases lying between them. The CDR3 DNA is TGTGCCAGCAGCTTAGCGGGGCAATCTAATGAAAAACTGTTTTTT. Its protein is CASSLAGQSNEKLFF.

This chain connects TRBV30 to TRBJ1-1; the D is unclear. Germline lookup yields CDR1 GTSNPN and CDR2 SVGIG (reference sequence). The CDR3 totals 13 residues. Deletions cut 2 bases from V and 0 bases from J, with 7 bases between. CDR3: CAWSTGMNTEAFF. The CDR3 DNA sequence: TGTGCCTGGAGTACGGGGATGAACACTGAAGCTTTCTTT.